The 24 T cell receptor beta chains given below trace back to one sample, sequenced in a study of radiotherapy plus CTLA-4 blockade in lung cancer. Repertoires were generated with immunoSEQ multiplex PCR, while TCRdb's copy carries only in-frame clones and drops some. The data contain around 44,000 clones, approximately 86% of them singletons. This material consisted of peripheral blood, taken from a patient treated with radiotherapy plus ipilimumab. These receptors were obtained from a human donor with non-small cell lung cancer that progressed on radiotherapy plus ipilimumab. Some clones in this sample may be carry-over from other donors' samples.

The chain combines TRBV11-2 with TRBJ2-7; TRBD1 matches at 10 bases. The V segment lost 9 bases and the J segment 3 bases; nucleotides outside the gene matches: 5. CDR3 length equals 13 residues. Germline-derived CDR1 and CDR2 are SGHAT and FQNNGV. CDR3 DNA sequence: TGTGCCAGTGGGGGGGACAGGGGCTACGAGCAGTACTTC. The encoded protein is CASGGDRGYEQYF.

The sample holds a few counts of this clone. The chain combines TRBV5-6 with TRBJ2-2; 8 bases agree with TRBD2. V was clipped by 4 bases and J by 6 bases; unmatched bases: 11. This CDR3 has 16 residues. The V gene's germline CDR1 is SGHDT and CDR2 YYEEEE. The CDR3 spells CASSSIAGIVAGELFF. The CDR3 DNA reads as TGTGCCAGCAGCAGTATAGCGGGGATAGTGGCCGGGGAGCTGTTTTTT.

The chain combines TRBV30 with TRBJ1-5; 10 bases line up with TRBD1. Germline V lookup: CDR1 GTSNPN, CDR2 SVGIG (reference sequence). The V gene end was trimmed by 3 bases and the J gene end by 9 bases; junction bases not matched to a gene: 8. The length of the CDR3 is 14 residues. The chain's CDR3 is CAWRGQGLNPPQHF. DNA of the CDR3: TGTGCCTGGAGGGGACAGGGGCTAAACCCGCCCCAGCATTTT.

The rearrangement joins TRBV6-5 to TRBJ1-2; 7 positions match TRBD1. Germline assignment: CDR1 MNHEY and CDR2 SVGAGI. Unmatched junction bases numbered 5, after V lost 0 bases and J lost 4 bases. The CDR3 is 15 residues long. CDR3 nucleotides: TGTGCCAGCAGTTACTCGAGGGGGCGCAGCTATGGCTACACCTTC. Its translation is CASSYSRGRSYGYTF.

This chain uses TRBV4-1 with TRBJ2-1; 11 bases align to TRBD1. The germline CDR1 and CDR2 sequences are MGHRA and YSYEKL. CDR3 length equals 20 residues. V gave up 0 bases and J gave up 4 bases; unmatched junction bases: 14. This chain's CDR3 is CASSQEGGYRDRGTYNEQFF. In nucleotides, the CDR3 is TGCGCCAGCAGCCAAGAAGGGGGATACCGGGACAGGGGGACATACAATGAGCAGTTCTTC.

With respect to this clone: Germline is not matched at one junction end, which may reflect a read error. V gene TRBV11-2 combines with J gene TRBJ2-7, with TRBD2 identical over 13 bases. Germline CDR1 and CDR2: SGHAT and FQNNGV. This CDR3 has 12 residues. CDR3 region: CASSIPGLAGNF. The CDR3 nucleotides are TGTGCCAGCAGCATACCGGGACTAGCGGGAAACTTC. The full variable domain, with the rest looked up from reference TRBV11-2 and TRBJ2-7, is EAGVAQSPRYKIIEKRQSVAFWCNPISGHATLYWYQQILGQGPKLLIQFQNNGVVDDSQLPKDRFSAERLKGVDSTLKIQPAKLEDSAVYLCASSIPGLAGNFGPGTRLTVT.

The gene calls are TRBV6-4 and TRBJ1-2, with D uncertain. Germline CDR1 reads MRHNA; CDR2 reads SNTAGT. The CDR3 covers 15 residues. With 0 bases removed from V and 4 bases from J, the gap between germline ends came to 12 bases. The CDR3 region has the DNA TGTGCCAGCAGTGACTCTGCGAACGCCCTCTATGGCTACACCTTC. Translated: CASSDSANALYGYTF.

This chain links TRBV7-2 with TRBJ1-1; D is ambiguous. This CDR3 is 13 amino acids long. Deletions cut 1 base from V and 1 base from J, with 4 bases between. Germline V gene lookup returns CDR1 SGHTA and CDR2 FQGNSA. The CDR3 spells CASSLGQNTEAFF. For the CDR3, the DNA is TGTGCCAGCAGCTTAGGTCAGAACACTGAAGCTTTCTTT.

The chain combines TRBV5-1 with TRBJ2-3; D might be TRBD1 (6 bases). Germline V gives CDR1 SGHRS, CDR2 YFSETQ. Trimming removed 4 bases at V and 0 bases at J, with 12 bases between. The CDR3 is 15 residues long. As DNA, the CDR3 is TGCGCCAGCAGCCCACAGGGATCTAGCACAGATACGCAGTATTTT. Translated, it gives CASSPQGSSTDTQYF. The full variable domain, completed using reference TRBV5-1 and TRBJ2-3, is KAGVTQTPRYLIKTRGQQVTLSCSPISGHRSVSWYQQTPGQGLQFLFEYFSETQRNKGNFPGRFSGRQFSNSRSEMNVSTLELGDSALYLCASSPQGSSTDTQYFGPGTRLTVL.

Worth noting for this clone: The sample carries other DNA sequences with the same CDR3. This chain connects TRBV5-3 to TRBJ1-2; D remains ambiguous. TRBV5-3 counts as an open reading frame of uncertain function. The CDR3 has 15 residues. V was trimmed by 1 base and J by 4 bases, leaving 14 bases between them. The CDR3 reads CARSLWTAVSYGYTF. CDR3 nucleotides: TGTGCCAGAAGCTTGTGGACTGCGGTTAGCTATGGCTACACCTTC.

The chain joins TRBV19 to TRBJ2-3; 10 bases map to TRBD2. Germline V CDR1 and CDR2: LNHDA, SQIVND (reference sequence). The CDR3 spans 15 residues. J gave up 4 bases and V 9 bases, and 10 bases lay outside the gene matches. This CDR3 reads CASRRSGGAADTQYF. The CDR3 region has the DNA TGTGCCAGCAGACGCAGCGGGGGGGCTGCAGATACGCAGTATTTT.

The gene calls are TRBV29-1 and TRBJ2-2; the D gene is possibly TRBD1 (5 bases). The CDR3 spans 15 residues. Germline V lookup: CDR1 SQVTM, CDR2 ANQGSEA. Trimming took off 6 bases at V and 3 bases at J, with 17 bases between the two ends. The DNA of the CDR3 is TGCAGCGTCCCGTCGATAAGGGGCGACACCGGGGAGCTGTTTTTT. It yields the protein CSVPSIRGDTGELFF.

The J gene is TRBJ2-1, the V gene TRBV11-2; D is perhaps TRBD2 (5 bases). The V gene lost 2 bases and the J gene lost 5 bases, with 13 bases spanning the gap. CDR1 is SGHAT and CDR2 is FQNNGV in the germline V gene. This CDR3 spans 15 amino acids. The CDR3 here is CASSLRGTEDNEQFF. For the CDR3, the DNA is TGTGCCAGCAGCTTACGGGGAACAGAGGACAATGAGCAGTTCTTC.

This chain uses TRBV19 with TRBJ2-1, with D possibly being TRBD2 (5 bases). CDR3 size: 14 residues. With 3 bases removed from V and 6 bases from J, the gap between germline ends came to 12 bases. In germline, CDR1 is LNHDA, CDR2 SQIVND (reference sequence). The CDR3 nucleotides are TGTGCCAGTAGTATCACGGACTCTATCAATGAGCAGTTCTTC. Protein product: CASSITDSINEQFF.

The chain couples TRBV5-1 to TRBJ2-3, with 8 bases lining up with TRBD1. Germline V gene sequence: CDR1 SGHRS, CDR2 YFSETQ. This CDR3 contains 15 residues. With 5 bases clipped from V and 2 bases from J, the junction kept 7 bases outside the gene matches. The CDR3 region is CASRNSGGPTDTQYF. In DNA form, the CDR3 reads TGCGCCAGCAGAAACTCAGGGGGCCCCACAGATACGCAGTATTTT.

The DNA of the CDR3 is TGTGCCACCAGCAGAGGGACTAGCGGTATCACAGATACGCAGTATTTT. It translates to CATSRGTSGITDTQYF. V usage is TRBV15 and J usage is TRBJ2-3, with 10 positions matching TRBD2. The CDR3 contains 16 residues. Germline V gene lookup returns CDR1 LNHNV and CDR2 YYDKDF (reference sequence). V was clipped by 1 base and J by 2 bases; unmatched bases: 3. The full variable domain, with the rest looked up from reference TRBV15 and TRBJ2-3, is DAMVIQNPRYQVTQFGKPVTLSCSQTLNHNVMYWYQQKSSQAPKLLFHYYDKDFNNEADTPDNFQSRRPNTSFCFLDIRSPGLGDTAMYLCATSRGTSGITDTQYFGPGTRLTVL.

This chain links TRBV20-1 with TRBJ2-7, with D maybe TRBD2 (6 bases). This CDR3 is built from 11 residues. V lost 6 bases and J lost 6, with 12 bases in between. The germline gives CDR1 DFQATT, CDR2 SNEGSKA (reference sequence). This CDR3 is CSAPQGGEQYF. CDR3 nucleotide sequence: TGCAGTGCACCTCAGGGAGGCGAGCAGTACTTC.

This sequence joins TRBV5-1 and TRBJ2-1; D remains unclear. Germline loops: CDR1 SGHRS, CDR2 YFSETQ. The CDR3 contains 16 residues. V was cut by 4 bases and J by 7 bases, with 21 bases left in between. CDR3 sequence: CASSAGDFPGVNEQFF. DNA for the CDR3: TGCGCCAGCAGCGCCGGCGACTTCCCTGGCGTTAATGAGCAGTTCTTC.

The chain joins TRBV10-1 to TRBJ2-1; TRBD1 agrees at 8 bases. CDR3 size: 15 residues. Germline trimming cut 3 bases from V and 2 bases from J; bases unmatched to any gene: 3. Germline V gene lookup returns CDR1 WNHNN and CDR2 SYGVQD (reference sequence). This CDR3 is CASSDPGQAYNEQFF. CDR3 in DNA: TGCGCCAGCAGTGACCCGGGACAGGCCTACAATGAGCAGTTCTTC.

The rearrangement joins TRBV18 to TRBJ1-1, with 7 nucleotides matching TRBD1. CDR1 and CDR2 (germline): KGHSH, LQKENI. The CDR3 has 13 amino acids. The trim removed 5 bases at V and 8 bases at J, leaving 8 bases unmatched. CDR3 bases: TGTGCCAGCTCAACTAACAGGGGCGCAGAAGCTTTCTTT. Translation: CASSTNRGAEAFF.

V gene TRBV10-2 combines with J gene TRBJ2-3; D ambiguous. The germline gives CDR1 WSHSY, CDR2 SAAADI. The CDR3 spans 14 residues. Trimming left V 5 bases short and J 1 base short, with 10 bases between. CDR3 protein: CASSPPLGTDTQYF. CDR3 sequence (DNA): TGCGCCAGCAGTCCCCCCCTTGGCACAGATACGCAGTATTTT.

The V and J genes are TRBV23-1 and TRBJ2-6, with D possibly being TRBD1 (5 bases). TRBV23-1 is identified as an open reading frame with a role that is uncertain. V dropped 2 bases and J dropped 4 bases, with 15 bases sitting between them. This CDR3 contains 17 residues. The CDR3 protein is CASSQPQLGQGANVLTF. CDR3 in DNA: TGCGCCAGCAGTCAACCGCAGTTGGGGCAAGGGGCCAACGTCCTGACTTTC.

The DNA for the CDR3 is TGCAGCGTTGACGGACTGGCGGGACAGAGTTTTTGGGAGCAGTTCTTC. Its protein is CSVDGLAGQSFWEQFF. V is TRBV29-1 and J is TRBJ2-1, with D possibly being TRBD1 (7 bases). The CDR3 sequence is 16 residues long. Per germline, CDR1 SQVTM and CDR2 ANQGSEA. V gave up 3 bases and J gave up 10 bases, with 25 bases separating them.

In nucleotides, the CDR3 is TGCGCCAGCAGCTTGGTGGGGCAGGGGTCCTACGAGCAGTACTTC. It is translated as CASSLVGQGSYEQYF. The chain employs TRBV5-1 and TRBJ2-7; D might be TRBD1 (6 bases). The germline V gene encodes CDR1 SGHRS and CDR2 YFSETQ. The CDR3 contains 15 residues. The V and J ends lost 0 bases and 1 base respectively, with 11 bases between them.